These 3 T cell receptor beta chains came from one sample sequenced in a study of CD4 T cells in relation to SARS-CoV-2 and coronaviruses. Here immunoSEQ multiplex PCR was the method, and the copy in TCRdb shows in-frame clones only, minus some. The data contain about 65,000 clones, about 90% of them seen just once; the ten biggest clones take up roughly 1.6%. Before the COVID-19 pandemic, during about 2010-2018, CD4+ T cells were taken from unexposed donors. Sequenced input: memory CD4+ T cells from PBMCs. Source of these receptors: a human donor in good health.

This clone showed up just a few times. The V gene is TRBV27, the J gene TRBJ1-2, with D unresolved. With 3 bases removed from V and 7 bases from J, the gap between germline ends came to 18 bases. CDR3 size: 15 residues. Germline V gives CDR1 MNHEY, CDR2 SMNVEV (reference sequence). The CDR3 DNA sequence: TGTGCCAGCAGTTTGTGGATCCGAGGACCGAGTGGCTACACCTTC. It translates to CASSLWIRGPSGYTF.

The chain joins TRBV29-1 to TRBJ1-2, with 11 bases lining up with TRBD1. Germline trimming cut 7 bases from V and 7 bases from J; bases unmatched to any gene: 5. The CDR3 has 12 residues. Per germline, CDR1 SQVTM and CDR2 ANQGSEA. CDR3 region: CSGRDRGFGYTF. CDR3 DNA: TGCAGCGGAAGGGACAGGGGGTTTGGCTACACCTTC.

This rearrangement joins TRBV28 to TRBJ1-6; D not certain. The CDR3 sequence is 14 residues long. Per the germline V gene, CDR1 is MDHEN and CDR2 is SYDVKM. V shed 3 bases and J shed 7 bases, with 10 bases lying between them. CDR3 region: CASSFAPRNSPLHF. CDR3 coding DNA: TGTGCCAGCAGTTTTGCCCCACGCAATTCACCCCTCCACTTT.